Sequencing of this T cell receptor (beta chain) was carried out in a study of cytomegalovirus exposure and HLA in healthy donors. 13 Jbeta primers and 60 Vbeta primers were used for the PCR. This table comes from immunoSEQ multiplex PCR, and its TCRdb copy is limited to in-frame clones, with some not included. The sample has about 76,000 clones; roughly two thirds are singletons. There are 15 residues in the CDR3. The germline V gene encodes CDR1 LGHNT and CDR2 FRNRAP. Trimming took 0 bases from V and 2 from J, leaving 10 bases between them. This receptor was taken from a woman aged 35 to 49 in good health and CMV-seropositive. Sequenced material: PBMCs. The chain carries TRBV12-5 and TRBJ1-2; perhaps TRBD1 as D (5 bases). The DNA for the CDR3 is TGTGCTAGTGGTTTGGTCCGACAGCGAAACTATGGCTACACCTTC. The encoded protein is CASGLVRQRNYGYTF.